This TCR beta chain was observed in a study of vaccination and CD4 T cells after COVID-19. Noted treatment: roughly 11-day PBMC culture with coronavirus spike peptide pools or control peptides (ViraFEST assay). Peptide-pool expansion of antigen-specific T cells preceded TCR sequencing in ViraFEST. Germline CDR1 reads SGHTA; CDR2 reads FQGTGA. Deletions cut 5 bases from V and 4 bases from J, with 8 bases between. The CDR3 is 13 residues long. Cultured CD4+ T cells had their DNA profiled by the Oncomine TCR Beta short-read assay. Each CDR3 protein gets one entry after TCRdb re-called the PCR reads with MiXCR. In the table there are about 20,000 distinct CDR3 sequences, under 60% of which are singletons. This clonotype has a handful of counts. No antigen is known for it.

The V and J genes are TRBV7-3 and TRBJ2-2, with TRBD2 as a possible D gene (6 bases). The material sequenced was CD4+ T cells from blood, cultured in vitro. The sequence was obtained from a human donor who had recovered from COVID-19. DNA for the CDR3: TGTGCCAGCAGCCGGGACTTCACCGGGGAGCTGTTTTTT. This encodes CASSRDFTGELFF.